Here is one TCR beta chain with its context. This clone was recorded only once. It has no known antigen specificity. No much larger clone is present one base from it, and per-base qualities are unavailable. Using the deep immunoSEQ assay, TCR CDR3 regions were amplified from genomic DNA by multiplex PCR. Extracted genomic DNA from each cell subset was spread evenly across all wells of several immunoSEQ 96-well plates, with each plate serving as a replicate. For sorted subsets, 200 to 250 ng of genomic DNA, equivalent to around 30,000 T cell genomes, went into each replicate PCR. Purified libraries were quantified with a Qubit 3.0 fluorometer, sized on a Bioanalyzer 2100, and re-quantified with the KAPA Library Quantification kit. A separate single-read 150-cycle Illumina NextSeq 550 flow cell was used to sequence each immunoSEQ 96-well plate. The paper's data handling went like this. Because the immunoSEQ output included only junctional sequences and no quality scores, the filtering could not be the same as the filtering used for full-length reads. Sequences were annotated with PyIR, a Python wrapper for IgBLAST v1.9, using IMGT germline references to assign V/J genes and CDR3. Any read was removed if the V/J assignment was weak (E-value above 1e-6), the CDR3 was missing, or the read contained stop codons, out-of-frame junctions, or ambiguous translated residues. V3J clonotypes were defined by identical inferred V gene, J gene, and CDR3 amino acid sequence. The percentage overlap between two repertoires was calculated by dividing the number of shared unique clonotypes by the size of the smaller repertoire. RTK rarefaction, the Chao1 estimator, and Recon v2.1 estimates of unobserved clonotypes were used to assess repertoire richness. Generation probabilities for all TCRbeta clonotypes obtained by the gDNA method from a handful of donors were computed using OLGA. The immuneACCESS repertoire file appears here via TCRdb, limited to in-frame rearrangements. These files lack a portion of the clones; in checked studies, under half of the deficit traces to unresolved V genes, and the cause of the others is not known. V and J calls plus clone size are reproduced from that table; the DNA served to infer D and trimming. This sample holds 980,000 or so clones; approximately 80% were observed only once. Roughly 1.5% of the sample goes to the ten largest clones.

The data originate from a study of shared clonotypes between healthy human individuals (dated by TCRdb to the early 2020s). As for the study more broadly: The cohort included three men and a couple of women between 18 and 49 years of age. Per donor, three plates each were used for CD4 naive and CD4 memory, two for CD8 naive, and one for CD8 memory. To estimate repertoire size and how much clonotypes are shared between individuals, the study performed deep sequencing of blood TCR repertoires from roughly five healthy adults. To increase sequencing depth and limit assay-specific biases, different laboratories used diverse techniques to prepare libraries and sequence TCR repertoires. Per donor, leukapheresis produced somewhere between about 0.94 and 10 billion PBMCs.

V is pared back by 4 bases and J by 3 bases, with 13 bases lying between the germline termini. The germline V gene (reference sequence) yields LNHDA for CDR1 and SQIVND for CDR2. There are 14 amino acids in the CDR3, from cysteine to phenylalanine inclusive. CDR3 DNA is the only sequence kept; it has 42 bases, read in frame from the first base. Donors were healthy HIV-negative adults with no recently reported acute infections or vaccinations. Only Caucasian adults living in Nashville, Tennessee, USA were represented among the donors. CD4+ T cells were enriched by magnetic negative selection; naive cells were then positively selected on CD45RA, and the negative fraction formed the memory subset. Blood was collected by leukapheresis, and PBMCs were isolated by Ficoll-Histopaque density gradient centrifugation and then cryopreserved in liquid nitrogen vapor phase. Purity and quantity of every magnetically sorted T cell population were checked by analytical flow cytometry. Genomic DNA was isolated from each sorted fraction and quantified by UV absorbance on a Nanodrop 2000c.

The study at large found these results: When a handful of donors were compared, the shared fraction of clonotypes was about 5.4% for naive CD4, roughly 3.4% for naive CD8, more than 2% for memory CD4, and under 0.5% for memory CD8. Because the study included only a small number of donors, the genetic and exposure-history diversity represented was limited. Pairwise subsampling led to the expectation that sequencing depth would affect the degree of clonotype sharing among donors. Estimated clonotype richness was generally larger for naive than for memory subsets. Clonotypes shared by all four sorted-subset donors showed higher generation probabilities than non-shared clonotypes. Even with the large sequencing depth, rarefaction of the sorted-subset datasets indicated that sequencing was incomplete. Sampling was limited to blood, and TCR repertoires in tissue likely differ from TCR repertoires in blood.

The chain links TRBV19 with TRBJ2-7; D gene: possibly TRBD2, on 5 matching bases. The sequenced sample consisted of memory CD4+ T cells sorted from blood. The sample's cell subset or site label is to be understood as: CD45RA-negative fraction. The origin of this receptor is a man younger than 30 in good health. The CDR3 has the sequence CASSRLPGNYEQYF. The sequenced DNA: TGTGCCAGTAGTAGGCTCCCGGGGAACTACGAGCAGTACTTC.